The source of this TCR beta chain is a study of identical twins (TCRdb year 2016). Looking at the study overall: TCR alpha and beta repertoires from monozygotic twins, unrelated adults of various ages and cord blood were deep-sequenced to test whether fetal clonotypes persist. To rule out contamination, replicate twin experiments were performed at different times with different library preparation protocols.

The protocol used for the library was 5' RACE. TCRdb shows the sequencer as Illumina HiSeq 2000. A universal primer binding site was added through template switching, and the final cDNA carried a unique molecular identifier so that TCR cDNA molecules could be counted accurately. First-strand cDNA for TCR alpha and beta chains was synthesized from specific primers in the conserved constant-segment region. Each cDNA library was double barcoded, with a SMART-Mk sample barcode plus Illumina barcodes, to control for contamination. Two successive PCR steps introduced TruSeq adapter sequences along with Illumina sample barcodes. The TCR alpha and beta cDNA libraries were sequenced on the Illumina HiSeq platform using custom primers. Per the original workflow: MiGEC processed the raw reads to extract unique molecular identifiers, while MiXCR was used to determine the CDR3 positions. For each individual, recombination models were inferred using an EM algorithm with the repgenHMM and IGoR tools. Shared clonotypes were analyzed with the tcR package in R, and sharing was normalized by the product of cloneset sizes. To study raw recombination without the effects of thymic and clonal selection, out-of-frame nonproductive sequences were analyzed. Through fastp at Q25 and MiXCR, TCRdb rebuilt clones from the public reads, retaining in-frame beta chains. A single entry per CDR3 protein holds the most common genes and DNA from its merged rows. TCRdb's processing, not the study's, gives the V and J calls here. The table for this sample lists under 350,000 distinct CDR3 sequences; around 9.7% of them were counted only once. Around 7.1% of the sample is taken by the ten largest.

Every donor was a healthy Caucasian. Three pairs of female monozygotic twins, all aged roughly 18 to 29 years, were included in the twin cohort. CD4+ and CD8+ T cell populations were isolated with positive isolation kits from Invitrogen. What the study reported, not specific to this receptor: Because the same donors could not be followed over many years, the conclusions relied on cross-sectional statistical analysis. Fewer insertions were carried by abundant cord blood beta clonotypes; a weaker similar trend was observed in young adult naive repertoires, while no such trend was observed in memory repertoires. In beta out-of-frame sequences, excess twin sharing was weaker, because having fewer shared sequences lowered the signal-to-noise ratio. In monozygotic twins, out-of-frame TCR alpha sharing was systematically underestimated by recombination models, although the models agreed with sharing between unrelated individuals. Compared with coincidental sharing between unrelated individuals, out-of-frame TCR alpha sequences shared between twins had an excess of sequences with low generation probability. Invariant T cells such as MAIT and iNKT could partly confound zero-insertion analyses, although diverse VJ usage argued against such confounding for most clonotypes.

Counted from cysteine to phenylalanine, this CDR3 has 16 amino acids. Just the 48-base CDR3 DNA is kept, in frame starting at base 1. The germline V gene sets CDR1 to SGHVS and CDR2 to FQNEAQ. The junction shows trimming of 2 bases on V and 0 bases on J, plus 13 bases between the germline ends. This clonotype came up many times. Its antigen remains undetermined. One base away there is no much larger clone; base qualities are not given. This same sample was also taken into another study, of yellow fever vaccine responses in identical twins. Per the second study: The authors reported that the T cell response to vaccination in identical twins appeared partly convergent and partly personalized. In the study, vaccine-responding T cell clones were precisely tracked in identical twins.

The material sequenced was CD8+ T cells sorted from blood. The clonotype was recovered from a young woman in good health. The sequence is built from TRBV7-8 and TRBJ2-5; the D gene is unclear. In nucleotide form, the sequence is TGTGCCAGCAGCTTAACTGGGATCCGGTACCAAGAGACCCAGTACTTC. Its translation is CASSLTGIRYQETQYF.